Shown below are 26 T cell receptor beta chains from a single sample sequenced in a study of Graves' ophthalmopathy and Graves' hyperthyroidism. As the template, RNA transcripts were used to amplify TCR beta CDR3 regions. HTBI-primed first-round RT-PCR preceded second-round multiplex PCR. TCRdb analysed the multiplex PCR reads with MiXCR anew, one entry per CDR3 protein. The sample carries 500,000 to 700,000 distinct CDR3 sequences, about 35% recorded once. The sample was peripheral blood or thyroid tissue (not recorded which). These receptors came from an adult man with Graves' hyperthyroidism.

This clonotype was counted only a few times. V usage is TRBV7-2 and J usage is TRBJ2-1; 9 bases map to TRBD2. This CDR3 has 15 amino acids. V dropped 4 bases and J dropped 6; count of bases not matched to a gene: 7. Germline V gives CDR1 SGHTA, CDR2 FQGNSA. The CDR3: CASSSERGAGNEQFF. The CDR3 bases are TGTGCCAGCAGCTCCGAGCGGGGGGCGGGCAATGAGCAGTTCTTC.

At least ten counts were recorded for this clonotype. The V and J genes are TRBV19 and TRBJ2-2; a possible D gene is TRBD2 (6 bases). The germline V gene has CDR1 LNHDA and CDR2 SQIVND (reference sequence). The CDR3 has 15 amino acids. V dropped 8 bases and J dropped 3 bases, with 16 bases sitting between them. The CDR3 reads CASVSGLPYTGELFF. In nucleotides, the CDR3 is TGTGCCAGTGTTTCGGGACTCCCCTACACCGGGGAGCTGTTTTTT. Full variable domain (rest looked up from reference TRBV19 and TRBJ2-2): DGGITQSPKYLFRKEGQNVTLSCEQNLNHDAMYWYRQDPGQGLRLIYYSQIVNDFQKGDIAEGYSVSREKKESFPLTVTSAQKNPTAFYLCASVSGLPYTGELFFGEGSRLTVL.

This clonotype was counted many times. The chain links TRBV6-6 to TRBJ2-7, with D tentatively TRBD1 (5 bases). This CDR3 contains 13 residues. V lost 8 bases to trimming and J lost 3 bases, with 14 bases between them. Germline-derived CDR1 and CDR2 are MNHNY and SVGAGI (reference sequence). The CDR3 loop reads CASEEQTDYEQYF. CDR3 sequence (DNA): TGTGCCAGCGAGGAACAGACAGACTACGAGCAGTACTTC.

The chain carries TRBV7-3 and TRBJ1-5; 11 positions agree with TRBD1. TRBJ2-3 explains the end of the DNA better; the J call may be wrong. CDR1 and CDR2 from the germline V gene are SGHTA and FQGTGA. This CDR3 is 14 amino acids long. Here the CDR3 reads CASRPGQGADTQYF. In DNA form, the CDR3 reads TGTGCCAGCAGACCGGGACAGGGGGCAGATACGCAGTATTTT.

This clonotype was detected ten times or more. V gene TRBV7-9 combines with J gene TRBJ2-7; 7 bases are a match to TRBD1. The CDR3 extends over 14 amino acids. Germline lookup yields CDR1 SEHNR and CDR2 FQNEAQ (reference sequence). V lost 4 bases and J lost 9; bases outside the gene matches: 12. Written as DNA, the CDR3 is TGTGCCAGCAGCTCGACAGGGCAACGTACGGCGCAGTACTTC. It translates to CASSSTGQRTAQYF.

This chain connects TRBV2 to TRBJ1-5; D call uncertain. Trimming shortened V by 9 bases and J by 5 bases, and 14 bases separated the two germline ends. Germline V lookup: CDR1 SNHLY, CDR2 FYNNEI. The CDR3 totals 13 residues. CDR3 DNA sequence: TGTGCCAGATCAGGAGGATTGGATCAGCCCCAGCATTTT. This translates into CARSGGLDQPQHF.

There are many counts of this clonotype. The chain joins TRBV11-2 to TRBJ2-7; D may be TRBD1 (5 bases). The CDR3 loop spans 15 amino acids. The germline gives CDR1 SGHAT, CDR2 FQNNGV. V lost 4 bases to trimming and J lost 0 bases, with 13 bases between them. DNA for the CDR3: TGTGCCAGCAGCTACCACCAGGGTTCCTCCTACGAGCAGTACTTC. This sequence encodes CASSYHQGSSYEQYF.

Ten or more counts support this clonotype. J is TRBJ1-5 and V is TRBV7-2; 9 nucleotides align to TRBD1. The CDR3 is 15 amino acids. Per germline, CDR1 SGHTA and CDR2 FQGNSA. J gave up 7 bases and V 1 base, and 5 bases lay outside the gene matches. The CDR3 protein is CASSLGRTGVQPQHF. The CDR3, as DNA: TGTGCCAGCAGCTTAGGGAGGACAGGGGTCCAGCCCCAGCATTTT.

This clonotype was picked up many times. The chain couples TRBV5-1 to TRBJ2-2; no firm D call. Germline V gene lookup returns CDR1 SGHRS and CDR2 YFSETQ. The CDR3 runs to 13 residues. V shed 5 bases and J shed 0 bases, with 5 bases lying between them. CDR3: CASRISNTGELFF. CDR3 sequence (DNA): TGCGCCAGCAGGATTTCGAACACCGGGGAGCTGTTTTTT.

This clonotype was observed many times. The chain uses TRBV29-1 and TRBJ1-2; D gene ambiguous. This CDR3 is built from 14 residues. CDR1 and CDR2 (germline): SQVTM, ANQGSEA. V was trimmed by 1 base and J by 11 bases, leaving 20 bases between them. The CDR3 here is CSVEVYSVVFGYTF. The CDR3 DNA reads as TGCAGCGTTGAAGTCTACTCCGTCGTATTCGGTTACACCTTC.

This clonotype came up many times. The chain couples TRBV20-1 to TRBJ1-1; unclear D gene. CDR1 and CDR2 (germline): DFQATT, SNEGSKA (reference sequence). The CDR3 is made up of 13 amino acids. Trimming removed 6 bases from V and 1 base from J, with 12 bases in between. The CDR3 DNA is TGCAGTGCCTGGACCGAAACGAACACTGAAGCTTTCTTT. It specifies CSAWTETNTEAFF.

A word on this clonotype: A much larger clone lies a single base off, so this may be a read error. This sequence joins TRBV19 and TRBJ1-1; a weak D match, TRBD1 (5 bases). The CDR3 extends over 16 amino acids. Looked up from germline, CDR1 is LNHDA and CDR2 is SQIVND (reference sequence). CDR3 sequence: CASSMQRGTANTGAFF. The CDR3 nucleotides are TGTGCCAGTAGTATGCAAAGAGGGACGGCGAACACTGGAGCTTTCTTT.

This clonotype was seen ten or more times. This chain joins TRBV9 and TRBJ2-7; no clear D gene. CDR3 size: 13 residues. Per germline, CDR1 SGDLS and CDR2 YYNGEE. Trimming removed 0 bases at V and 3 bases at J, with 7 bases between. This chain's CDR3 is CASSVDGDYEQYF. The DNA of the CDR3 is TGTGCCAGCAGCGTAGATGGGGACTACGAGCAGTACTTC.

This chain links TRBV7-3 with TRBJ2-7, with 10 nucleotides matching TRBD1. With V trimmed by 2 bases and J by 4 bases, 5 bases remained unmatched. The germline V gene has CDR1 SGHTA and CDR2 FQGTGA. The CDR3 has 15 amino acids. The CDR3 loop reads CASSLGGTGEYEQYF. The CDR3 DNA reads as TGTGCCAGCAGCTTAGGTGGGACAGGGGAATACGAGCAGTACTTC.

The rearrangement joins TRBV28 to TRBJ2-5; maybe TRBD2 (6 bases). The CDR3 is 13 amino acids. Deletions cut 3 bases from V and 2 bases from J, with 7 bases between. From germline, CDR1 is MDHEN and CDR2 SYDVKM. For the CDR3, the DNA is TGTGCCAGCAGTTTTGGGACTCAAGAGACCCAGTACTTC. Translating gives CASSFGTQETQYF.

The rearrangement uses TRBV2 and TRBJ2-7; 9 bases are a match to TRBD2. The J call may not be correct, given that the DNA end is closer to TRBJ2-1. This CDR3 comprises 16 residues. CDR1 and CDR2 (germline): SNHLY, FYNNEI. CDR3 residues: CASSESGGLARNEQFF. CDR3 DNA sequence: TGTGCCAGCAGTGAAAGCGGCGGACTAGCGCGGAATGAGCAGTTCTTC.

The table lists this clonotype with many counts. V gene TRBV4-2 combines with J gene TRBJ2-7; a weak D match, TRBD1 (6 bases). V was trimmed by 0 bases and J by 0 bases, leaving 9 bases between them. Per the germline V gene, CDR1 is LGHNA and CDR2 is YNFKEQ. The CDR3 covers 15 residues. The CDR3 spells CASSQDWDTSYEQYF. The CDR3 DNA reads TGTGCCAGCAGCCAAGATTGGGACACCTCCTACGAGCAGTACTTC.

Comments on this clonotype: This may arise from a read error, as a much more abundant clone is one base away. This CDR3 fails to terminate in the conserved phenylalanine or tryptophan, so it likely reflects a read error. The rearrangement joins TRBV6-1 to TRBJ2-7; 13 nucleotides line up with TRBD2. The V gene end was trimmed by 6 bases and the J gene end by 6 bases; junction bases not matched to a gene: 5. CDR1 and CDR2 (germline): MNHNS, SASEGT. The CDR3 covers 14 residues. In nucleotides, the CDR3 is TGTGCCAGCAGGACGAGACTAGCGGGAGGCGAGCAGTACCTC. Protein sequence: CASRTRLAGGEQYL.

This clonotype was picked up many times. CDR3 residues: CATRQGYEQYF. Written as DNA, the CDR3 is TGTGCCACCAGACAGGGATACGAGCAGTACTTC. V and J are TRBV27 and TRBJ2-7, with 7 bases aligning to TRBD1. The CDR3 consists of 11 residues. Unmatched junction bases numbered 4, after V lost 10 bases and J lost 4 bases. Germline V gene sequence: CDR1 MNHEY, CDR2 SMNVEV (reference sequence).

This clonotype occurred once. The chain combines TRBV7-8 with TRBJ1-6, with TRBD1 matching 9 bases. The J segment lost 0 bases and the V segment lost 3 bases, leaving 3 bases of the junction unmatched. This CDR3 region has 17 residues. The germline V gene encodes CDR1 SGHVS and CDR2 FQNEAQ. The CDR3 bases are TGTGCCAGCAGCTTCGGGACAGGGAGCTCCTATAATTCACCCCTCCACTTT. It codes for CASSFGTGSSYNSPLHF.

J is TRBJ2-6 and V is TRBV29-1; weak D call: TRBD2 (6 bases). This CDR3 contains 11 residues. Between the trimmed V and J ends, which lost 4 bases and 10 bases, there was a span of 8 bases. Germline V gives CDR1 SQVTM, CDR2 ANQGSEA. The CDR3 nucleotides read TGCAGCGTTGGGGGGGTGAACGTCCTGACTTTC. This codes for CSVGGVNVLTF.

Remarks on this clonotype: Since a much larger clone is just one base distant, this may be a read error. The chain recombines TRBV5-1 with TRBJ1-4, with 9 bases fitting TRBD1. The CDR3 is 14 residues long. The germline gives CDR1 SGHRS, CDR2 YFSETQ. The DNA of the CDR3 is TGCGCCGGCAGCGTGACAGGGGGAGATGAAAAACTGTTTTTT. Protein sequence: CAGSVTGGDEKLFF.

The chain employs TRBV12-3 or TRBV12-4 and TRBJ2-7; 8 bases line up with TRBD2. The CDR3 spans 15 residues. V lost 3 bases and J lost 3; bases outside the gene matches: 7. The CDR3 sequence is CASSFSGGGNYEQYF. Here the CDR3 DNA reads TGTGCCAGCAGTTTCTCGGGAGGGGGGAACTACGAGCAGTACTTC.

This clonotype was seen repeatedly, ten times or more. V and J are TRBV25-1 and TRBJ2-6, with D perhaps TRBD2 (5 bases). From germline, CDR1 is MGHDK and CDR2 SYGVNS. V lost 8 bases and J 2 bases, leaving 13 bases between the germline ends. The CDR3 loop spans 15 amino acids. The CDR3 DNA is TGTGCCAGCCGACCTCCGGGGACTGGGGCCAACGTCCTGACTTTC. Translating gives CASRPPGTGANVLTF.

A word on this clonotype: A much larger clone sits a single nucleotide away, making a read error possible. V gene TRBV5-1 combines with J gene TRBJ2-5; D is uncertain. This CDR3 has 15 residues. Per germline, CDR1 SGHRS and CDR2 YFSETQ. CDR3 loop: CASNLLGQLQETQYF. The CDR3 coding sequence is TGCGCCAGCAACTTGTTGGGTCAGCTACAAGAGACCCAGTACTTC.

The table lists this clonotype with many counts. The chain is built from TRBV5-1 and TRBJ1-1; D is unresolved. Trimming removed 0 bases at V and 6 bases at J, with 12 bases between. Looked up from germline, CDR1 is SGHRS and CDR2 is YFSETQ. CDR3 length: 14 residues. The CDR3 protein is CASSLEFAGPEAFF. CDR3 nucleotide sequence: TGCGCCAGCAGCTTGGAATTTGCAGGCCCTGAAGCTTTCTTT.